These T cell receptor beta chains were read from a single sample in a study of beta chain features in type 1 diabetes. The repertoire was sequenced with immunoSEQ multiplex PCR; TCRdb's copy has only in-frame clones and lacks some. The table includes some 110,000 clones, 16% detected once. Sequencing input: central memory CD4+ T cells from blood. Receptors were obtained from a man younger than 45 with type 1 diabetes. The CDR3 runs from the conserved cysteine through the conserved F or W. D genes are given only for firm matches. For some rows the clone size is stated as once, few or many, or as a class when expanded; others skip it.

J gene	D gene	clone size	V gene	CDR3 protein	CDR3 DNA
TRBJ2-3	TRBD1	.	TRBV6-5	CASRSHRGSTDTQYF	TGTGCCAGCAGGTCTCACAGGGGAAGCACAGATACGCAGTATTTT
TRBJ1-2	.	few	TRBV6-5	CASSYAQGGRQGYTF	TGTGCCAGCAGTTACGCCCAAGGAGGGAGGCAGGGCTACACCTTC
TRBJ1-2	TRBD1	.	TRBV4-2	CASSQDQIQGQASGYTF	TGTGCCAGCAGCCAAGATCAGATTCAGGGACAGGCCTCAGGCTACACCTTC
TRBJ2-1	.	few	TRBV7-2	CASSLVGVGQYNEQFF	TGTGCCAGCAGCTTAGTAGGAGTAGGACAGTACAATGAGCAGTTCTTC
TRBJ1-1	.	few	TRBV18	CASSGGFTEAFF	TGTGCCAGCTCAGGGGGTTTTACTGAAGCTTTCTTT
TRBJ2-1	.	few	TRBV7-2	CASSLGLESHEQFF	TGTGCCAGCAGCTTAGGGTTAGAATCACATGAGCAGTTCTTC
TRBJ2-4	TRBD2	many	TRBV7-2	CASSASGGAGNIQYF	TGTGCCAGCAGCGCTAGCGGGGGGGCAGGAAACATTCAGTACTTC
TRBJ2-3	TRBD2	few	TRBV15	CATSGRLAANTDTQYF	TGTGCCACCAGCGGACGACTAGCCGCCAACACAGATACGCAGTATTTT
TRBJ2-7	TRBD1	.	TRBV2	CASARPRQGPQQYF	TGTGCCAGCGCCCGCCCGAGACAGGGCCCTCAGCAGTACTTC
TRBJ1-2	TRBD1	many	TRBV29-1	CSVTGTGGAYGYTF	TGCAGCGTGACGGGGACAGGGGGCGCCTATGGCTACACCTTC
TRBJ2-1	.	.	TRBV28	CASSAGVFPNEQFF	TGTGCCAGCAGTGCAGGGGTGTTTCCCAATGAGCAGTTCTTC
TRBJ1-1	.	few	TRBV5-1	CASSPTEGGRTEAFF	TGCGCCAGCAGCCCCACTGAGGGGGGGCGCACTGAAGCTTTCTTT
TRBJ2-5	TRBD2	few	TRBV11-1	CASSISPSGETQYF	TGTGCCAGCAGTATCTCTCCTAGCGGAGAGACCCAGTACTTC
TRBJ2-5	TRBD1	few	TRBV29-1	CSVDPPRYRGRETQYF	TGCAGCGTTGACCCACCACGGTATAGGGGGCGAGAGACCCAGTACTTC
TRBJ1-2	TRBD1	.	TRBV28	CASSLWDRRSNYGYTF	TGTGCCAGCAGTTTATGGGACAGGCGATCTAACTATGGCTACACCTTC
TRBJ1-6	TRBD1	.	TRBV5-1	CASSLGDREESPLHF	TGCGCCAGCAGCTTGGGCGACAGGGAGGAATCACCCCTCCACTTT
TRBJ1-4	TRBD1	few	TRBV7-8	CASSYSPGTGLNEKLFF	TGTGCCAGCAGTTACTCCCCCGGGACAGGGCTTAATGAAAAACTGTTTTTT
TRBJ2-5	.	.	TRBV5-6	CASSLRSPREETQYF	TGTGCCAGCAGCTTGAGGTCCCCACGAGAAGAGACCCAGTACTTC
TRBJ2-5	.	.	TRBV18	CASSPDGQETQYF	TGTGCCAGCTCACCAGACGGCCAAGAGACCCAGTACTTC
TRBJ1-1	.	few	TRBV9	CASSVSGVREDEAFF	TGTGCCAGCAGCGTAAGTGGGGTTCGGGAGGATGAAGCTTTCTTT
TRBJ2-7	.	few	TRBV9	CASSVEGFGPEQYF	TGTGCCAGCAGCGTAGAAGGCTTCGGGCCCGAGCAGTACTTC
TRBJ2-5	.	.	TRBV4-1	CASSQENRLGETQYF	TGCGCCAGCAGCCAAGAAAACCGGTTGGGTGAGACCCAGTACTTC
TRBJ1-1	.	.	TRBV5-1	CASSPIPAGQAEAFF	TGCGCCAGCAGCCCAATCCCCGCAGGACAAGCTGAAGCTTTCTTT
TRBJ2-5	TRBD1	.	TRBV29-1	CSVDRGRETQYF	TGCAGCGTTGACAGGGGGCGCGAGACCCAGTACTTC
TRBJ2-1	.	few	TRBV6-1	CASSEGVSSYNEQFF	TGTGCCAGCAGTGAAGGGGTGAGCTCCTACAATGAGCAGTTCTTC
TRBJ2-1	.	few	TRBV4-2	CASSPTSYRYNEQFF	TGTGCCAGCAGCCCCACCAGTTACAGATACAATGAGCAGTTCTTC
TRBJ2-7	.	many	TRBV7-2	CASSSGHKSYEQYF	TGTGCCAGCAGCTCAGGGCACAAGTCCTACGAGCAGTACTTC
TRBJ2-4	.	.	TRBV6-1	CATLVRDVQYF	TGTGCCACCTTGGTCCGGGACGTTCAGTACTTC
TRBJ2-3	.	.	TRBV11-2	CASSQTTDTQYF	TGTGCCAGCAGCCAAACGACAGATACGCAGTATTTT
TRBJ1-2	.	.	TRBV16	CASSQSPNYGYTF	TGTGCCAGCAGCCAATCGCCCAACTATGGCTACACCTTC
TRBJ2-1	.	.	TRBV30	CAWRFYNEQFF	TGTGCCTGGAGATTTTACAATGAGCAGTTCTTC
TRBJ2-5	TRBD2	few	TRBV5-1	CASSGQAGELSQETQYF	TGCGCCAGCAGCGGCCAGGCGGGGGAACTGTCTCAAGAGACCCAGTACTTC
TRBJ1-4	.	.	TRBV29-1	CSVASGANEKLFF	TGCAGCGTTGCATCAGGAGCTAATGAAAAACTGTTTTTT
TRBJ2-3	TRBD1	few	TRBV5-1	CASSIGQGPDTQYF	TGCGCCAGCAGCATAGGACAGGGCCCAGATACGCAGTATTTT
TRBJ1-6	.	.	TRBV18	CASSSLPRGNSPLHF	TGTGCCAGCTCATCGCTCCCAAGGGGCAATTCACCCCTCCACTTT
TRBJ1-3	.	.	TRBV4-2	CASSQDDRGSGNTIYF	TGTGCCAGCAGCCAAGACGACAGAGGCTCTGGAAACACCATATATTTT
TRBJ2-3	.	few	TRBV25-1	CASSERGDTQYF	TGTGCCAGCAGTGAACGTGGGGATACGCAGTATTTT
TRBJ2-1	.	many	TRBV7-9	CASSRLKGDYNEQFF	TGTGCCAGCAGCCGTTTAAAGGGGGACTACAATGAGCAGTTCTTC
TRBJ1-5	TRBD1	.	TRBV2	CASSVDRGNQPQHF	TGTGCCAGCAGCGTCGACAGGGGCAATCAGCCCCAGCATTTT
TRBJ2-7	TRBD2	few	TRBV6-5	CASSRLAGGLYEQYF	TGTGCCAGCAGTCGTCTAGCGGGGGGGCTCTACGAGCAGTACTTC
TRBJ2-1	.	few	TRBV11-3	CASTPEGRSNNEQFF	TGTGCCAGCACGCCTGAGGGGCGATCCAACAATGAGCAGTTCTTC